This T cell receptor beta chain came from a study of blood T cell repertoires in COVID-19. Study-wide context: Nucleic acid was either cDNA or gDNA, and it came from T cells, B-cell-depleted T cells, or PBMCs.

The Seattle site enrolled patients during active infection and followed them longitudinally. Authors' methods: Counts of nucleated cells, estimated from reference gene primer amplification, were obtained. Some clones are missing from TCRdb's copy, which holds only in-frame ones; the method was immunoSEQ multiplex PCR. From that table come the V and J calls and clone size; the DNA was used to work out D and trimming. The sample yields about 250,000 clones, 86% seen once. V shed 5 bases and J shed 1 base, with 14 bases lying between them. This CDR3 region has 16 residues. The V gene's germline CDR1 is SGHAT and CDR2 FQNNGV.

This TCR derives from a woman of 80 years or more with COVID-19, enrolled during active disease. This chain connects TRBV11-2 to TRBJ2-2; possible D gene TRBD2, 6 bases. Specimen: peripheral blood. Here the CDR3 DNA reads TGTGCCAGCAGCCTATCGGTGGGGGGGAACACCGGGGAGCTGTTTTTT. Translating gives CASSLSVGGNTGELFF.